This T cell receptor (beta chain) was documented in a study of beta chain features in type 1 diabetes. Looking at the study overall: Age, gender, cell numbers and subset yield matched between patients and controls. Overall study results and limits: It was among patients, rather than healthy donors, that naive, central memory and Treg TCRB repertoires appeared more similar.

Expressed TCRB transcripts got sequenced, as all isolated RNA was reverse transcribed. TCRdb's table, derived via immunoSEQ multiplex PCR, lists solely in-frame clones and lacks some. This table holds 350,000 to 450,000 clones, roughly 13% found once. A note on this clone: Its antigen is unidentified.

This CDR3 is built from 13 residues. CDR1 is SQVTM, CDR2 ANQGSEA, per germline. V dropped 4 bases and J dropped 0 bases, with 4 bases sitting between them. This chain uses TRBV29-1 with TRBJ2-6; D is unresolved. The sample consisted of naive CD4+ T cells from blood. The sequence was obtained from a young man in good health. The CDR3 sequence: CSVVGSGANVLTF. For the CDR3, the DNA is TGCAGCGTTGTGGGCTCTGGGGCCAACGTCCTGACTTTC.